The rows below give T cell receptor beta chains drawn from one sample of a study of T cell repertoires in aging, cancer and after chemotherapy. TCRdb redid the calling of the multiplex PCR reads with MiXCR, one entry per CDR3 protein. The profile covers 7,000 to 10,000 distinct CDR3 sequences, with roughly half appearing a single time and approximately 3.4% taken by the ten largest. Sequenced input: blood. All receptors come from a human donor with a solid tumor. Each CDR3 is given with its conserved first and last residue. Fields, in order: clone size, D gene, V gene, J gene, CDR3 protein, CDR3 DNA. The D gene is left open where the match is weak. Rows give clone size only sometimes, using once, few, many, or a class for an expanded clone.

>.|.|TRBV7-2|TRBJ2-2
CASSLAPGITGELFF
TGTGCCAGCAGCTTAGCACCGGGAATCACCGGGGAGCTGTTTTTT
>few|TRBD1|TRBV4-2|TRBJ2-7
CASSHRDRGPPGTYEQYF
TGTGCCAGCAGCCACCGGGACAGGGGGCCGCCTGGGACCTACGAGCAGTACTTC
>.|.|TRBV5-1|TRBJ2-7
CASSPPGTNYEQYF
TGCGCCAGCAGCCCCCCCGGGACGAACTACGAGCAGTACTTC
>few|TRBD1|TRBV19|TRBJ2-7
CASSTGGYEQYF
TGTGCCAGTTCGACAGGGGGCTACGAGCAGTACTTC
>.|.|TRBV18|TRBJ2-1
CASSPSRRDLANEQFF
TGTGCCAGCTCACCCTCTAGGAGGGATTTGGCCAATGAGCAGTTCTTC
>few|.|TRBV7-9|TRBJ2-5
CASSFGTAQETQYF
TGTGCCAGCAGCTTCGGGACGGCCCAAGAGACCCAGTACTTC
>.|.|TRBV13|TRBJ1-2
CASSGLRGYGYTF
TGTGCCAGCAGCGGACTCCGAGGATATGGCTACACCTTC
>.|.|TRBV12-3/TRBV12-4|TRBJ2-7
CASSLDYGLYEQYF
TGTGCCAGCAGTCTGGACTATGGGCTCTACGAGCAGTACTTC
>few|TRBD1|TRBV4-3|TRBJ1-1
CASSQEWGNGQGAEAFF
TGCGCCAGCAGCCAAGAGTGGGGGAATGGACAGGGGGCTGAAGCTTTCTTT
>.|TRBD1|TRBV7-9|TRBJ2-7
CASSLGWVATGTYYEQYF
TGTGCCAGCAGCTTAGGTTGGGTGGCGACAGGGACATATTACGAGCAGTACTTC
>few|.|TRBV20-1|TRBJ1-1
CSARADRDTEAFF
TGCAGTGCTAGGGCGGACAGAGACACTGAAGCTTTCTTT
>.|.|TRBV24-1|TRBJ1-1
CATMAANTEAFF
TGTGCCACCATGGCAGCGAACACTGAAGCTTTCTTT
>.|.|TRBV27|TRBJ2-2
CASSPHGPFTGELFF
TGTGCCAGCAGCCCTCACGGACCATTCACCGGGGAGCTGTTTTTT
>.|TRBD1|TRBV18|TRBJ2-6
CASSRDRAGANVLTF
TGTGCCAGCTCACGGGACAGGGCCGGGGCCAACGTCCTGACTTTC
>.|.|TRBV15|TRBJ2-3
CATSRDWEIGTDTQYF
TGTGCCACCAGCAGAGATTGGGAGATCGGCACAGATACGCAGTATTTT
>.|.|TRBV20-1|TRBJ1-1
CSAPLRDTEAFF
TGCAGTGCGCCTTTGAGGGACACTGAAGCTTTCTTT
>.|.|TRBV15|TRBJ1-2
CATSREDLGLMSDGYTF
TGTGCCACCAGCAGAGAGGATCTGGGCCTAATGTCGGATGGCTACACCTTC
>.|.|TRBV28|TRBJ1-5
CASSNWTGQPQHF
TGTGCCAGCTCTAATTGGACTGGACAGCCCCAGCATTTT
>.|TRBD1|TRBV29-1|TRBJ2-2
CSVGGTGGYGELFF
TGCAGCGTTGGAGGGACAGGGGGTTACGGGGAGCTGTTTTTT
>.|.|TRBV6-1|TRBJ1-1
CASSAEGMNTEAFF
TGTGCCAGCAGTGCAGAAGGTATGAACACTGAAGCTTTCTTT
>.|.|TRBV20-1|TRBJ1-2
CSAPRDLAYGYTF
TGCAGTGCTCCCCGGGACCTGGCCTATGGCTACACCTTC
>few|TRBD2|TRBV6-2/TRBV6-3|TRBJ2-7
CASSFPGLGVYEQYF
TGTGCCAGCAGTTTTCCGGGACTAGGCGTATACGAGCAGTACTTC
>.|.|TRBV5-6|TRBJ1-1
CASSPPGALGTEAFF
TGTGCCAGCAGCCCGCCAGGGGCGCTGGGCACTGAAGCTTTCTTT
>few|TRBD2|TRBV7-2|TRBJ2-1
CASTPNQLAGGGNEQFF
TGTGCCAGCACACCGAACCAACTAGCGGGAGGGGGAAATGAGCAGTTCTTC
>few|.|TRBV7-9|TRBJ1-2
CASSWQLEGYTF
TGTGCCAGCAGCTGGCAGCTGGAGGGCTACACCTTT
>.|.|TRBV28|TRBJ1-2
CASSVGQPAYGYTF
TGTGCCAGCAGTGTTGGACAGCCCGCCTATGGCTACACCTTC
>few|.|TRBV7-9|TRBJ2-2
CASRYDTGELFF
TGTGCCAGCAGATACGACACCGGGGAGCTGTTTTTT
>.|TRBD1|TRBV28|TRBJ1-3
CASRVGGQGRNTIYF
TGTGCCAGCAGGGTGGGCGGACAGGGTCGAAACACCATATATTTT
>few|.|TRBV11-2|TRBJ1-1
CASSLGLRGPEAFF
TGTGCCAGCAGCTTGGGCTTAAGGGGCCCTGAAGCTTTCTTT
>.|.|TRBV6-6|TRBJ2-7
CASRATGEQYF
TGTGCCAGCAGGGCCACAGGGGAGCAGTACTTC
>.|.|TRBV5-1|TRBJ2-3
CASSLFQGTDTQYF
TGCGCCAGCAGCTTGTTCCAGGGAACAGATACGCAGTATTTT
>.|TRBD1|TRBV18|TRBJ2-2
CASSPRTGLNTGELFF
TGTGCCAGCTCACCACGGACAGGGCTAAACACCGGGGAGCTGTTTTTT
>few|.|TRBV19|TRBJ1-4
CASSTFSVRGDEKLFF
TGTGCCAGTAGTACGTTTAGTGTCAGGGGAGATGAAAAACTGTTTTTT
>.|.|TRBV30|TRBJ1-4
CAWSYPANEKLFF
TGTGCCTGGAGTTATCCTGCTAATGAAAAACTGTTTTTT
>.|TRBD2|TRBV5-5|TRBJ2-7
CASSSGLAGVSYEQYF
TGTGCCAGCAGCTCCGGACTAGCGGGAGTGTCCTACGAGCAGTACTTC
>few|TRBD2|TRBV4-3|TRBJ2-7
CASSHLAGPFYDGQYF
TGCGCCAGCAGCCATTTAGCGGGACCCTTCTACGATGGGCAGTACTTC
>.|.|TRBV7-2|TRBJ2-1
CASSQQGGDEQFF
TGTGCCAGCAGCCAACAGGGCGGGGATGAGCAGTTCTTC
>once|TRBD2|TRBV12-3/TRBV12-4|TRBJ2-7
CASSSTSGKFYEQYF
TGTGCCAGCAGCAGCACTAGCGGAAAATTCTACGAGCAGTACTTC
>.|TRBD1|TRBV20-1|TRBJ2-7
CSAHRTGTMSYEQYF
TGCAGTGCCCACAGGACAGGGACAATGTCCTACGAGCAGTACTTC
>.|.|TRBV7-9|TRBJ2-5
CASSLAQYQETQYF
TGTGCCAGCAGCTTAGCTCAGTACCAAGAGACCCAGTACTTC
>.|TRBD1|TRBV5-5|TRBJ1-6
CASSVQTGARDSPLHF
TGTGCCAGCAGCGTACAAACAGGGGCGCGGGATTCACCCCTCCACTTT
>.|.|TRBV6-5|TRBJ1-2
CASSYFRGAGYGYTF
TGTGCCAGCAGTTATTTTCGGGGGGCTGGCTATGGCTACACCTTC
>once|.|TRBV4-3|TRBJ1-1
CASSRARGDTEAFF
TGCGCCAGCAGCCGGGCACGGGGGGACACTGAAGCTTTCTTT
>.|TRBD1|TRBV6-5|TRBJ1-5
CASSYLTGALHQPQHF
TGTGCCAGCAGTTACTTGACAGGGGCTCTGCATCAGCCCCAGCATTTT
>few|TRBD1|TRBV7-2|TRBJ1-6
CASSLWGTGGNSPLHF
TGTGCCAGCAGCTTATGGGGGACAGGGGGAAATTCACCCCTCCACTTT